The next 17 T cell receptor beta chains were all read from a single sample in a study of cytomegalovirus exposure and HLA in healthy donors. Primers for the PCR totalled 60 Vbeta and 13 Jbeta. TCRdb keeps only in-frame clones here, not all; method: immunoSEQ multiplex PCR. The sample records some 180,000 clones, 82% being singletons. Input material: PBMCs. The receptors stem from a middle-aged man in good health and CMV-seronegative.

This chain connects TRBV5-1 to TRBJ2-3, with 8 bases aligning to TRBD2. The germline V gene encodes CDR1 SGHRS and CDR2 YFSETQ. The CDR3 spans 15 residues. V shed 6 bases and J 6 bases; nucleotides not matched to a gene: 12. The CDR3 region has the DNA TGCGCCAGCAATCCGGACGGGAGGGGAGCGGATACGCAGTATTTT. It encodes CASNPDGRGADTQYF.

The chain has TRBV7-3 and TRBJ2-7; 7 bases map to TRBD1. Germline V gene lookup returns CDR1 SGHTA and CDR2 FQGTGA. The CDR3 totals 15 residues. Trimming at V came to 1 base and at J to 5 bases, leaving 8 bases not matched to a gene. CDR3 nucleotide sequence: TGTGCCAGCAGCTTAAGAGCCGGGACAGCGAACGAGCAGTACTTC. This codes for CASSLRAGTANEQYF. Based on the CDR3 plus reference TRBV7-3 and TRBJ2-7, the full variable domain is GAGVSQTPSNKVTEKGKYVELRCDPISGHTALYWYRQSLGQGPEFLIYFQGTGAADDSGLPNDRFFAVRPEGSVSTLKIQRTERGDSAVYLCASSLRAGTANEQYFGPGTRLTVT.

This chain uses TRBV9 with TRBJ2-3, with no clear D. This CDR3 has 15 amino acids. V shed 6 bases and J shed 2 bases, with 16 bases lying between them. The V gene's germline CDR1 is SGDLS and CDR2 YYNGEE. CDR3 nucleotides: TGTGCCAGCAAAAGGAGAGACGGCTCCACAGATACGCAGTATTTT. It yields the protein CASKRRDGSTDTQYF.

This sequence joins TRBV11-2 and TRBJ2-7, with 8 positions matching TRBD1. The V gene's germline CDR1 is SGHAT and CDR2 FQNNGV. V lost 5 bases and J lost 1; bases outside the gene matches: 13. This CDR3 comprises 17 residues. The CDR3 nucleotides read TGTGCCAGCAGCCTTAGGACAGGGATCACGTCTTCCTACGAGCAGTACTTC. It codes for CASSLRTGITSSYEQYF.

The CDR3 nucleotides are TGTGCCAGCAGTGAAGACACTAGCGGGAGGTCCTACAATGAGCAGTTCTTC. Translation: CASSEDTSGRSYNEQFF. V usage is TRBV6-4 and J usage is TRBJ2-1; TRBD2 matches 12 bases. Trimming removed 3 bases from V and 1 base from J; junction bases left unmatched: 4. Germline V gene lookup returns CDR1 MRHNA and CDR2 SNTAGT. This CDR3 has 17 residues.

This clone came up once. The V and J genes are TRBV4-3 and TRBJ1-3; the D is unclear. The CDR3 covers 16 residues. V dropped 1 base and J dropped 7 bases, with 17 bases sitting between them. CDR1 is LGHNA and CDR2 is YSLEER in the germline V gene. The CDR3 reads CASSQGGRQARNTIYF. The CDR3 DNA is TGCGCCAGCAGCCAAGGAGGGAGGCAGGCCCGTAACACCATATATTTT.

The chain uses TRBV30 and TRBJ2-5, with 9 bases matching TRBD2. The DNA end is more similar to TRBJ2-7, so the J call may be wrong. The CDR3 has 15 amino acids. Germline values: CDR1 GTSNPN, CDR2 SVGIG (reference sequence). CDR3 DNA sequence: TGTGCCTGGAAGGCTCGGCGGGGGGGCGGCTACGAGCAGTACTTC. It codes for CAWKARRGGGYEQYF.

This chain connects TRBV11-3 to TRBJ2-3; 9 bases agree with TRBD1. V shed 1 base and J 4 bases; nucleotides not matched to a gene: 12. Germline V lookup: CDR1 SGHNT, CDR2 YENEEA. The CDR3 is made up of 18 amino acids. CDR3 sequence (DNA): TGTGCCAGCAGCTTAGGGGATGTTGGGACAGGGAGGTCAGATACGCAGTATTTT. It specifies CASSLGDVGTGRSDTQYF.

The chain combines TRBV5-6 with TRBJ2-7; a weak D match, TRBD1 (5 bases). The CDR3 covers 15 residues. Trimming stripped 1 base from V and 6 bases from J, with 17 bases between. The germline gives CDR1 SGHDT, CDR2 YYEEEE. In DNA, the CDR3 is TGTGCCAGCAGCTTGTTTTATCGGACAAAAGGCGAGCAGTACTTC. Translating it yields CASSLFYRTKGEQYF. The complete variable domain, with remaining parts taken from reference TRBV5-6 and TRBJ2-7, reads DAGVTQSPTHLIKTRGQQVTLRCSPKSGHDTVSWYQQALGQGPQFIFQYYEEEERQRGNFPDRFSGHQFPNYSSELNVNALLLGDSALYLCASSLFYRTKGEQYFGPGTRLTVT.

CDR3 protein: CASSQRERLFETQYF. CDR3 nucleotide sequence: TGTGCCAGCAGCCAGAGGGAGCGGCTATTCGAGACCCAGTACTTC. The rearrangement uses TRBV14 and TRBJ2-5; weak D call: TRBD2 (5 bases). Trimming removed 3 bases from V and 5 bases from J, with 16 bases in between. Looked up from germline, CDR1 is SGHDN and CDR2 is FVKESK. The CDR3 contains 15 residues.

The gene calls are TRBV28 and TRBJ2-7, with 8 bases lining up with TRBD2. The CDR3 spans 15 residues. V dropped 2 bases and J dropped 2; count of bases not matched to a gene: 5. Germline V gives CDR1 MDHEN, CDR2 SYDVKM. CDR3 loop: CASSLAGGYTYEQYF. In DNA form, the CDR3 reads TGTGCCAGCAGTTTAGCGGGGGGCTACACCTACGAGCAGTACTTC.

CDR3 sequence reads: CASSERQANGYTF. DNA of the CDR3: TGTGCCAGCAGTGAACGTCAGGCTAATGGCTACACCTTC. This chain links TRBV6-1 with TRBJ1-2, with D unclear. CDR1 MNHNS and CDR2 SASEGT come from the germline V gene. V was trimmed by 2 bases and J by 6 bases, leaving 10 bases between them. The CDR3 has 13 amino acids.

This rearrangement joins TRBV15 to TRBJ2-2; maybe TRBD2 (6 bases). Germline CDR1 LNHNV, CDR2 YYDKDF (reference sequence). Trimming cost V 0 bases and J 6 bases, with 8 bases left between them. CDR3 length equals 14 residues. CDR3 in amino acids: CATSRDRGSGELFF. In nucleotides, the CDR3 is TGTGCCACCAGCAGAGATCGGGGGTCCGGGGAGCTGTTTTTT.

The chain joins TRBV7-2 to TRBJ2-1; no firm D call. The CDR3 consists of 15 residues. The V gene's germline CDR1 is SGHTA and CDR2 FQGNSA. V lost 5 bases and J lost 0, with 11 bases in between. The CDR3 protein is CASSREYISYNEQFF. The DNA of the CDR3 is TGTGCCAGCAGCAGAGAGTATATCTCCTACAATGAGCAGTTCTTC.

The gene calls are TRBV28 and TRBJ1-2; D is unclear. Trimming removed 5 bases from V and 5 bases from J, with 15 bases in between. This CDR3 has 14 residues. Germline V gives CDR1 MDHEN, CDR2 SYDVKM. The CDR3 DNA reads as TGTGCCAGCAGTCCACTAGGTTCTTCTTATGGCTACACCTTC. This encodes CASSPLGSSYGYTF.

The chain joins TRBV4-3 to TRBJ2-1; 12 bases match TRBD2. The germline V gene encodes CDR1 LGHNA and CDR2 YSLEER. The J segment lost 11 bases and the V segment lost 4 bases, leaving 9 bases of the junction unmatched. CDR3 size: 15 residues. The CDR3 here is CASSLGLAGLNQQFF. CDR3 coding DNA: TGCGCCAGCAGCCTGGGACTAGCGGGCCTGAACCAGCAGTTCTTC.

The chain uses TRBV6-5 and TRBJ1-1; D is possibly TRBD1 (6 bases). CDR1 MNHEY and CDR2 SVGAGI come from the germline V gene. Trimming removed 0 bases from V and 3 bases from J, with 11 bases in between. The CDR3 sequence is 15 residues long. CDR3 sequence: CASSYSRGADTEAFF. CDR3 nucleotides: TGTGCCAGCAGTTACTCGCGGGGGGCAGACACTGAAGCTTTCTTT.